These 12 T cell receptor beta chains share one sample of origin, sequenced in a study of glioma-infiltrating T cells after dendritic cell vaccination. Generated by immunoSEQ multiplex PCR, the TCRdb table keeps only in-frame clones and is missing some. In the table there are 90,000 to 110,000 clones, 90% of which are singletons. Regarding time point: after dendritic cell vaccination, including at tumor progression/relapse. Sequenced here: blood, sampled after dendritic cell vaccination. All receptors derive from a human donor with glioblastoma.

The chain links TRBV2 to TRBJ2-7, with 7 bases that match TRBD1. This CDR3 has 13 residues. The ends lost 7 bases at V and 4 bases at J; junction bases unmatched: 7. Germline CDR1 reads SNHLY; CDR2 reads FYNNEI. CDR3 DNA: TGTGCCAGCACCGACAGGGTGGGTTACGAGCAGTACTTC. It yields the protein CASTDRVGYEQYF.

The chain has TRBV10-2 and TRBJ1-5; D gene ambiguous. The CDR3 loop spans 13 amino acids. Germline V gene lookup returns CDR1 WSHSY and CDR2 SAAADI. V lost 2 bases and J lost 7, with 9 bases in between. CDR3 coding DNA: TGCGCCAGCAGTGAGGTGGGCCCCCAGCCCCAGCATTTT. Its protein product is CASSEVGPQPQHF.

The chain joins TRBV27 to TRBJ1-4, with 9 bases matching TRBD1. The V and J ends lost 3 bases and 0 bases, in that order; junction bases with no gene match: 5. Germline CDR1 and CDR2: MNHEY and SMNVEV (reference sequence). This CDR3 has 17 amino acids. The chain's CDR3 is CASSFLGQGSTNEKLFF. The CDR3 bases are TGTGCCAGCAGTTTCTTGGGACAGGGCTCAACTAATGAAAAACTGTTTTTT.

The CDR3: CAISESRTDPYEQYF. CDR3 coding DNA: TGTGCCATCAGTGAGTCGAGGACTGACCCCTACGAGCAGTACTTC. The chain links TRBV10-3 to TRBJ2-7, with D possibly being TRBD2 (5 bases). The germline gives CDR1 ENHRY, CDR2 SYGVKD. The CDR3 runs to 15 residues. V was pared by 0 bases and J by 2 bases, with 11 bases between.

In the case of this clone: One end of the junction varies from germline; a read error may be responsible. V and J are TRBV2 and TRBJ1-6, with D perhaps matching TRBD1 (5 bases). CDR1 SNHLY and CDR2 FYNNEI come from the germline V gene. The CDR3 runs 15 residues. The CDR3 sequence is CASSARGSSNSPLHF. The CDR3 nucleotides are TGTGCCAGCAGTGCCCGGGGGTCCTCTAATTCACCCCTCCACTTT.

J is TRBJ2-7 and V is TRBV2; the D is unclear. CDR3 length equals 12 residues. Germline CDR1 is SNHLY and CDR2 is FYNNEI. With 6 bases removed from V and 4 bases from J, the gap between germline ends came to 10 bases. Here the CDR3 DNA reads TGTGCCAGCAGGGCTCAGGAATACGAGCAGTACTTC. Translating gives CASRAQEYEQYF.

V usage is TRBV11-3 and J usage is TRBJ2-5; TRBD1 is a possible D gene (5 bases). V dropped 7 bases and J dropped 4 bases, with 22 bases sitting between them. This CDR3 contains 16 residues. Germline CDR1 SGHNT, CDR2 YENEEA. The chain's CDR3 is CASTKSGFLLGETQYF. CDR3 nucleotide sequence: TGTGCCAGCACCAAATCAGGGTTTCTTTTAGGAGAGACCCAGTACTTC.

The rearrangement joins TRBV5-5 to TRBJ1-2; 9 bases line up with TRBD1. Germline assignment: CDR1 SGHKS and CDR2 YYEKEE (reference sequence). V lost 0 bases to trimming and J lost 8 bases; unmatched junction nucleotides: 8. CDR3 length: 15 residues. The CDR3 protein is CASSLDPGQGLGYTF. The CDR3 bases are TGTGCCAGCAGCTTGGACCCGGGACAGGGTTTAGGCTACACCTTC.

The genes are TRBV10-3 and TRBJ2-3; D is perhaps TRBD1 (6 bases). The germline V and J ends were trimmed by 5 bases and 6 bases, with 18 bases remaining between them. This CDR3 region has 15 residues. From germline, CDR1 is ENHRY and CDR2 SYGVKD. The CDR3: CAISQPGQNFDTQYF. The DNA of the CDR3 is TGTGCCATCAGTCAACCGGGACAAAATTTTGATACGCAGTATTTT.

The chain carries TRBV11-2 and TRBJ2-3; D possibly corresponds to TRBD2 (5 bases). This CDR3 comprises 17 residues. Germline CDR1 reads SGHAT; CDR2 reads FQNNGV. Trimming shortened V by 5 bases and J by 5 bases, and 23 bases separated the two germline ends. The CDR3 protein is CASSRGSGVVAGDTQYF. The CDR3 nucleotides are TGTGCCAGCAGCCGCGGGTCGGGTGTAGTCGCGGGAGATACGCAGTATTTT. The entire variable domain, with the rest obtained from reference TRBV11-2 and TRBJ2-3, is as follows: EAGVAQSPRYKIIEKRQSVAFWCNPISGHATLYWYQQILGQGPKLLIQFQNNGVVDDSQLPKDRFSAERLKGVDSTLKIQPAKLEDSAVYLCASSRGSGVVAGDTQYFGPGTRLTVL.

The chain recombines TRBV5-6 with TRBJ1-2; D possibly corresponds to TRBD1 (6 bases). Germline CDR1 SGHDT, CDR2 YYEEEE. This CDR3 spans 17 amino acids. V was cut by 1 base and J by 8 bases, with 24 bases left in between. The CDR3 DNA sequence: TGTGCCAGCAGCTTGAGACCCTCAGGGGCATCCAGAGGGGGCTACACCTTC. Protein sequence: CASSLRPSGASRGGYTF. The full variable domain, its missing parts supplied by reference TRBV5-6 and TRBJ1-2, is DAGVTQSPTHLIKTRGQQVTLRCSPKSGHDTVSWYQQALGQGPQFIFQYYEEEERQRGNFPDRFSGHQFPNYSSELNVNALLLGDSALYLCASSLRPSGASRGGYTFGSGTRLTVV.

The gene calls are TRBV7-9 and TRBJ2-3; TRBD2 aligns across 7 bases. V lost 3 bases, J lost 5 bases, and 11 bases stayed unmatched. This CDR3 comprises 16 residues. Germline lookup yields CDR1 SEHNR and CDR2 FQNEAQ (reference sequence). The CDR3 region has the DNA TGTGCCAGCAGCTTTTTCCCGGGCGGGAGTGGAGATACGCAGTATTTT. Translating it yields CASSFFPGGSGDTQYF. The variable domain in full, completed from reference TRBV7-9 and TRBJ2-3, reads DTGVSQNPRHKITKRGQNVTFRCDPISEHNRLYWYRQTLGQGPEFLTYFQNEAQLEKSRLLSDRFSAERPKGSFSTLEIQRTEQGDSAMYLCASSFFPGGSGDTQYFGPGTRLTVL.